The clone carrying this TCR beta chain came up a few times. The entry originates in a study of technical replicates of blood from a few donors. Sequencing was performed with immunoSEQ multiplex PCR; in TCRdb, only in-frame clones are kept and a portion is missing. The sample yields about 100,000 clones, around 95% seen once. Trimming pared 5 bases from V and 0 bases from J, leaving 7 bases between. The CDR3 extends over 13 amino acids. Per germline, CDR1 SGHTA and CDR2 FQGNSA. This TCR derives from a human donor in good health. The sequenced material came from T cells isolated from PBMCs. The rearrangement joins TRBV7-2 to TRBJ1-1; D is uncertain. CDR3 residues: CASSASVNTEAFF. The CDR3, as DNA: TGTGCCAGCAGCGCTAGCGTGAACACTGAAGCTTTCTTT.